Following are 24 T cell receptor beta chains from one sample sequenced in a study of vaccination effects on CD4 cells after COVID-19. Ahead of sequencing, the ViraFEST assay grew antigen-specific CD4+ T cells using viral peptide pools. Following 10 days of culture, CD4+ T cells were isolated. The repertoire was sequenced with immunoSEQ multiplex PCR; TCRdb's copy has only in-frame clones and lacks some. The table records about 79,000 clones, approximately 74% of them present only once. No antigen has been assigned to these receptors. The sample was CD4+ T cells from PBMCs cultured with HCoV-229E spike peptides, taken before COVID-19 vaccination. The receptor set was obtained from a human donor who received a COVID-19 vaccine.

The chain employs TRBV2 and TRBJ1-2; D gene ambiguous. V was pared by 4 bases and J by 4 bases, with 10 bases between. The V gene's germline CDR1 is SNHLY and CDR2 FYNNEI. This CDR3 spans 13 amino acids. The chain's CDR3 is CASSVPRIYGYTF. The CDR3 DNA follows: TGTGCCAGCAGTGTGCCCAGAATCTATGGCTACACCTTC.

The V call is TRBV4-1, the J call TRBJ2-3; possible D gene TRBD1, 6 bases. Germline V gene data show CDR1 as MGHRA and CDR2 as YSYEKL. The CDR3 is made up of 17 amino acids. Trimming took 3 bases from V and 5 from J, leaving 21 bases between them. For the CDR3, the DNA is TGCGCCAGCAGCCAGACCCGGTCAGGGGAAATTGAAGATACGCAGTATTTT. It is translated as CASSQTRSGEIEDTQYF.

The chain combines TRBV19 with TRBJ1-5, with TRBD1 matching 8 bases. The V gene end was trimmed by 4 bases and the J gene end by 4 bases; junction bases not matched to a gene: 15. The germline gives CDR1 LNHDA, CDR2 SQIVND (reference sequence). This CDR3 region has 18 residues. CDR3: CASSTGTGGDGSNQPQHF. CDR3 in DNA: TGTGCCAGTAGTACTGGGACAGGAGGGGACGGGAGTAATCAGCCCCAGCATTTT.

V gene TRBV18 combines with J gene TRBJ2-1; D is possibly TRBD1 or TRBD2 (6 bases each). Trimming removed 4 bases at V and 0 bases at J, with 16 bases between. Germline CDR1 KGHSH, CDR2 LQKENI. The CDR3 totals 17 residues. The CDR3 DNA reads as TGTGCCAGCTCACTAAACTCCGGGGGCCTCTCCTACAATGAGCAGTTCTTC. Protein product: CASSLNSGGLSYNEQFF.

The V call is TRBV5-1, the J call TRBJ2-1; D perhaps matches TRBD1 (5 bases). Germline V gene lookup returns CDR1 SGHRS and CDR2 YFSETQ. The germline V and J ends were trimmed by 1 base and 5 bases, with 13 bases remaining between them. This CDR3 contains 15 residues. In nucleotides, the CDR3 is TGCGCCAGCAGCTTGAGGGGCCTTGATCACAATGAGCAGTTCTTC. Its protein product is CASSLRGLDHNEQFF.

Of note for this clone: Other DNA sequences in this specimen translate into the identical CDR3. The V and J genes are TRBV5-8 and TRBJ1-1; the D gene is possibly TRBD1 (5 bases). Per the germline V gene, CDR1 is SGHTS and CDR2 is YDEGEE. Trimming pared 8 bases from V and 4 bases from J, leaving 9 bases between. The CDR3 sequence is 11 residues long. The DNA of the CDR3 is TGTGCCAGTCCGGGGGGCACTGAAGCTTTCTTT. Its protein product is CASPGGTEAFF.

This clone was counted between two and nine times. The rearrangement links TRBV6-2 or TRBV6-3 to TRBJ1-5, with TRBD1 as a possible D gene (5 bases). The CDR3 runs to 15 residues. Germline assignment: CDR1 MNHEY and CDR2 SVGEGT. The V end was cut by 4 bases, the J end by 7 bases, with 17 bases between. CDR3 bases: TGTGCCAGCAGTTTACTGGGGAACGGGGGGCAGCCCCAGCATTTT. Its translation: CASSLLGNGGQPQHF.

V gene TRBV20-1 combines with J gene TRBJ1-5; possible D gene TRBD1, 6 bases. The V gene's germline CDR1 is DFQATT and CDR2 SNEGSKA (reference sequence). V dropped 3 bases and J dropped 2 bases, with 17 bases sitting between them. CDR3 size: 16 residues. The CDR3 sequence: CSASKTGASGNQPQHF. CDR3 in DNA: TGCAGTGCTAGTAAGACGGGGGCTTCGGGCAATCAGCCCCAGCATTTT.

The V and J genes are TRBV7-9 and TRBJ2-7, with 11 bases fitting TRBD1. Germline CDR1 is SEHNR and CDR2 is FQNEAQ (reference sequence). The J segment lost 2 bases and the V segment lost 4 bases, leaving 4 bases of the junction unmatched. The CDR3 consists of 15 residues. In DNA form, the CDR3 reads TGTGCCAGCAGCTCGGGGACAGGGGGACCCTACGAGCAGTACGTC. Translation: CASSSGTGGPYEQYV.

The chain joins TRBV4-1 to TRBJ2-4, with D perhaps TRBD2 (5 bases). Trimming left V 0 bases short and J 3 bases short, with 15 bases between. The germline CDR1 and CDR2 sequences are MGHRA and YSYEKL. CDR3 size: 17 residues. The CDR3 DNA sequence: TGCGCCAGCAGCCAAGAAAGCCGAAATGGAGGCAAAAACATTCAGTACTTC. This translates into CASSQESRNGGKNIQYF.

This chain connects TRBV5-1 to TRBJ2-4; 8 positions match TRBD1. Germline V lookup: CDR1 SGHRS, CDR2 YFSETQ. V was clipped by 7 bases and J by 7 bases; unmatched bases: 7. The CDR3 spans 13 residues. The DNA of the CDR3 is TGCGCCAGCGGCGATACAGGGGGGAACATTCAGTACTTC. Translated: CASGDTGGNIQYF.

This clone was seen more than once but under ten times. V usage is TRBV2 and J usage is TRBJ2-7, with a tentative D call TRBD2 (7 bases). V was cut by 7 bases and J by 3 bases, with 16 bases left in between. CDR3 length: 14 residues. Germline loops: CDR1 SNHLY, CDR2 FYNNEI. CDR3 loop: CASTFGGQIYEQYV. The CDR3 region has the DNA TGTGCCAGCACCTTCGGGGGGCAGATCTACGAGCAGTACGTC.

The chain joins TRBV6-5 to TRBJ2-3; 7 nucleotides match TRBD2. The CDR3 has 15 residues. The V gene's germline CDR1 is MNHEY and CDR2 SVGAGI. The ends lost 6 bases at V and 0 bases at J; junction bases unmatched: 6. The CDR3 coding sequence is TGTGCCAGCAGACTGCGGGGGACTAGCACAGATACGCAGTATTTT. Its translation: CASRLRGTSTDTQYF.

The chain couples TRBV19 to TRBJ2-3; D uncertain. There are 14 residues in the CDR3. Germline V gives CDR1 LNHDA, CDR2 SQIVND (reference sequence). V was cut by 4 bases and J by 3 bases, with 11 bases left in between. This chain's CDR3 is CASSRAAVTDTQYF. The CDR3 bases are TGTGCCAGTAGTAGGGCCGCAGTTACAGATACGCAGTATTTT.

The chain uses TRBV5-4 and TRBJ1-6; D is ambiguous. CDR3 length equals 15 residues. Germline V gene data show CDR1 as SGHNT and CDR2 as YYREEE (reference sequence). The V and J ends lost 0 bases and 3 bases respectively, with 7 bases between them. CDR3 sequence (DNA): TGTGCCAGCAGCTTGGCTTCAGTCTATAATTCACCCCTCCACTTT. Its protein is CASSLASVYNSPLHF.

This clone was seen only a few times. This chain links TRBV18 with TRBJ2-1; D gene ambiguous. Trimming pared 2 bases from V and 0 bases from J, leaving 11 bases between. This CDR3 spans 16 amino acids. CDR1 is KGHSH, CDR2 LQKENI, per germline. CDR3 protein: CASSPLVPSSYNEQFF. The CDR3, as DNA: TGTGCCAGCTCACCATTGGTTCCAAGCTCCTACAATGAGCAGTTCTTC. Drawing the rest from reference TRBV18 and TRBJ2-1, the complete variable domain is NAGVMQNPRHLVRRRGQEARLRCSPMKGHSHVYWYRQLPEEGLKFMVYLQKENIIDESGMPKERFSAEFPKEGPSILRIQQVVRGDSAAYFCASSPLVPSSYNEQFFGPGTRLTVL.

The chain carries TRBV5-4 and TRBJ2-3; possibly TRBD2 for D (7 bases). This CDR3 is 14 amino acids long. Germline V CDR1 and CDR2: SGHNT, YYREEE (reference sequence). Deletions cut 0 bases from V and 4 bases from J, with 9 bases between. As DNA, the CDR3 is TGTGCCAGCAGCTTGGCCGGGGGGCCAGATACGCAGTATTTT. It yields the protein CASSLAGGPDTQYF. Drawing the rest from reference TRBV5-4 and TRBJ2-3, the complete variable domain is ETGVTQSPTHLIKTRGQQVTLRCSSQSGHNTVSWYQQALGQGPQFIFQYYREEENGRGNFPPRFSGLQFPNYSSELNVNALELDDSALYLCASSLAGGPDTQYFGPGTRLTVL.

V and J are TRBV6-1 and TRBJ2-5, with no clear D. With 1 base removed from V and 3 bases from J, the gap between germline ends came to 9 bases. Per the germline V gene, CDR1 is MNHNS and CDR2 is SASEGT. The length of the CDR3 is 14 residues. In DNA form, the CDR3 reads TGTGCCAGCAGTGAAGACTTGAGGAAAGAGACCCAGTACTTC. As protein: CASSEDLRKETQYF.

This clone has only a few counts. This chain joins TRBV7-8 and TRBJ1-5; tentatively, D is TRBD1 (6 bases). The CDR3 has 13 residues. Trimming took off 5 bases at V and 6 bases at J, with 11 bases between the two ends. The germline V gene encodes CDR1 SGHVS and CDR2 FQNEAQ. CDR3 loop: CASSRRGTQPQHF. CDR3 DNA sequence: TGTGCCAGCAGCCGCAGGGGAACTCAGCCCCAGCATTTT.

The chain combines TRBV6-2 or TRBV6-3 with TRBJ1-5; no reliable D call. V lost 5 bases and J 0 bases, leaving 5 bases between the germline ends. Germline values: CDR1 MNHEY, CDR2 SVGEGT. The CDR3 totals 13 residues. The CDR3 DNA sequence: TGTGCCAGCAGTCAACATAGCAATCAGCCCCAGCATTTT. Its translation: CASSQHSNQPQHF.

The rearrangement links TRBV9 to TRBJ1-3; D is unclear. The CDR3 has 15 residues. With 4 bases removed from V and 0 bases from J, the gap between germline ends came to 11 bases. Looked up from germline, CDR1 is SGDLS and CDR2 is YYNGEE. In DNA form, the CDR3 reads TGTGCCAGCAGCCCGCTCTTGCCCTCTGGAAACACCATATATTTT. As protein: CASSPLLPSGNTIYF.

The genes are TRBV27 and TRBJ2-2; 9 bases match TRBD1. The CDR3 runs to 14 residues. Trimming took 6 bases from V and 1 from J; bases not matched to a gene: 0. CDR1 is MNHEY, CDR2 SMNVEV, per germline (reference sequence). Written as DNA, the CDR3 is TGTGCCAGCAGGGGACAGGGGAACACCGGGGAGCTGTTTTTT. Translating it yields CASRGQGNTGELFF.

The chain recombines TRBV2 with TRBJ1-6, with D possibly being TRBD1 (6 bases). Trimming removed 1 base from V and 10 bases from J, with 11 bases in between. The CDR3 totals 14 residues. Germline assignment: CDR1 SNHLY and CDR2 FYNNEI. CDR3 amino acids: CASSEEQGYSPLHF. CDR3 coding DNA: TGTGCCAGCAGTGAAGAACAGGGCTACTCACCCCTCCACTTT.

The chain is built from TRBV2 and TRBJ1-4; D is perhaps TRBD1 (6 bases). V was trimmed by 6 bases and J by 7 bases, leaving 15 bases between them. The CDR3 is made up of 14 amino acids. Germline V gene data show CDR1 as SNHLY and CDR2 as FYNNEI. CDR3 sequence: CASSDRTPGEKLFF. The DNA of the CDR3 is TGTGCCAGCAGCGACAGGACACCTGGTGAAAAACTGTTTTTT. Combining the CDR3 with reference TRBV2 and TRBJ1-4 gives the whole variable domain EPEVTQTPSHQVTQMGQEVILRCVPISNHLYFYWYRQILGQKVEFLVSFYNNEISEKSEIFDDQFSVERPDGSNFTLKIRSTKLEDSAMYFCASSDRTPGEKLFFGSGTQLSVL.